These T cell receptor beta chains were read from a single sample in a study of Ad26.COV2.S vaccination and SARS-CoV-2 variants. TCRdb's copy holds only in-frame clones and misses some; the assay was immunoSEQ multiplex PCR. The sample lists 430,000 or so clones; over 75% were seen once. Sequences were derived from peripheral blood, sampled in a trial of Ad26.COV2.S vaccine versus placebo. The receptors shown here come from a person between 18 and 65 years old who received the Ad26.COV2.S COVID-19 vaccine or a placebo. The CDR3 runs from the conserved cysteine through the conserved F or W. Some rows have no size entry. The others give once, few or many, or a class for an expanded clone.

>.|TRBJ1-2|TRBV6-2/TRBV6-3
CASSYSGSFYGYTF
>once|TRBJ2-7|TRBV5-4
CASSLGGTYEQYF
>.|TRBJ1-1|TRBV30
CAWGHRGLWTEAFF
>.|TRBJ2-1|TRBV6-2/TRBV6-3
CASSYERYNEQFF
>once|TRBJ2-5|TRBV18
CASSPRESQETQYF
>.|TRBJ2-6|TRBV7-9
CASSLLGGRASGANVLTF
>.|TRBJ1-6|TRBV4-3
CASSQEISDRVFSPLHF
>few|TRBJ2-7|TRBV3-1/TRBV3-2
CASSQGWSGRAYEQYF
>once|TRBJ1-1|TRBV5-1
CASSSSPAAGRVNTEAFF
>.|TRBJ1-2|TRBV7-9
CASSLPPGQGYGYTF
>.|TRBJ1-4|TRBV27
CASSTLTNEKLFF
>.|TRBJ2-2|TRBV7-3
CASSLNGGTGELFF
>once|TRBJ1-5|TRBV9
CASSPTGISNQPQHF
>.|TRBJ2-2|TRBV14
CASSQVRRTGELFF
>.|TRBJ1-6|TRBV4-2
CASSQDIPDSPLHF
>.|TRBJ2-7|TRBV5-5
CASSTRTGHEAYEQYF
>.|TRBJ1-5|TRBV19
CASSQAPTRPQHF
>.|TRBJ2-7|TRBV9
CASSSRSRGEIYEQYF
>.|TRBJ2-2|TRBV2
CASSEVRLAATTGELFF
>.|TRBJ1-2|TRBV6-5
CASSYQGGGYTF
>.|TRBJ2-3|TRBV28
CASSLFSDTQYF
>once|TRBJ2-7|TRBV18
CASSPGRPGLSAYEQYF
>.|TRBJ2-5|TRBV19
CASSIGDIYQETQYF
>.|TRBJ1-2|TRBV28
CASSPGQGVHSFNGYTF
>.|TRBJ2-3|TRBV21-1
CASSTRRGAQLNTDTQYF
>few|TRBJ2-5|TRBV7-2
CASSPGQQETQYF
>.|TRBJ2-1|TRBV27
CASSPRQLQNYNEQFF
>.|TRBJ2-3|TRBV4-3
CASSQELAGYPPTTDTQYF
>.|TRBJ2-7|TRBV28
CASSLGGRGYEQYF
>few|TRBJ1-2|TRBV7-9
CASSSPDGGTVGGYTF
>.|TRBJ1-1|TRBV6-5
CASSSGRNTEAFF
>.|TRBJ1-2|TRBV2
CASSFGSTNYGYTF
>.|TRBJ1-6|TRBV2
CAIKTTGVSPLHF
>once|TRBJ2-3|TRBV4-3
CASSQESLAGEDTQYF
>.|TRBJ2-1|TRBV6-2/TRBV6-3
CASSYSRGHNEQFF
>.|TRBJ1-2|TRBV15
CATSRLAGQGAGGYTF
>.|TRBJ1-1|TRBV27
CASSNYRGGTEAFF
>.|TRBJ2-7|TRBV27
CASSPLAGVEQYF
>.|TRBJ2-2|TRBV18
CASSPRQGENTGELFF
>.|TRBJ2-7|TRBV29-1
CSAGTGLAYEQYF
>.|TRBJ1-1|TRBV9
CASSVTPTGQAFF
>.|TRBJ2-7|TRBV6-2/TRBV6-3
CASSSGTTLRGQYF
>once|TRBJ1-2|TRBV7-9
CASSPGLSVYGYTF
>.|TRBJ1-1|TRBV29-1
CSVTPQGNTEAFF
>.|TRBJ2-1|TRBV5-1
CASSLAETSGGEQFF
>.|TRBJ2-7|TRBV24-1
CATSDLRNEQYF
>.|TRBJ1-2|TRBV15
CATSNPTGDIYGYTF
>.|TRBJ2-1|TRBV29-1
CSVEDPGLPYNEQFF
>.|TRBJ2-7|TRBV7-8
CASSLVAGTPLRSYEQYF
>.|TRBJ2-7|TRBV27
CASSFGGVGSYEQYF
>few|TRBJ1-1|TRBV7-9
CASSLVLPLATEAFF
>.|TRBJ2-2|TRBV2
CASRELAGGNTGELFF
>.|TRBJ2-3|TRBV11-3
CASSPGGVRTDTQYF
>.|TRBJ1-1|TRBV10-2
CASRWAENTEAFF
>.|TRBJ1-6|TRBV5-5
CASSLDGAGWAYNSPLHF
>.|TRBJ2-2|TRBV13
CASSSTGGVGELFF
>.|TRBJ1-5|TRBV11-2
CASSLGQAPNQPQHF
>.|TRBJ2-7|TRBV7-7
CASSPDRGHEQYF
>.|TRBJ1-5|TRBV18
CASSATGESQPQHF
>.|TRBJ2-1|TRBV19
CASSAPGQPYNEQFF